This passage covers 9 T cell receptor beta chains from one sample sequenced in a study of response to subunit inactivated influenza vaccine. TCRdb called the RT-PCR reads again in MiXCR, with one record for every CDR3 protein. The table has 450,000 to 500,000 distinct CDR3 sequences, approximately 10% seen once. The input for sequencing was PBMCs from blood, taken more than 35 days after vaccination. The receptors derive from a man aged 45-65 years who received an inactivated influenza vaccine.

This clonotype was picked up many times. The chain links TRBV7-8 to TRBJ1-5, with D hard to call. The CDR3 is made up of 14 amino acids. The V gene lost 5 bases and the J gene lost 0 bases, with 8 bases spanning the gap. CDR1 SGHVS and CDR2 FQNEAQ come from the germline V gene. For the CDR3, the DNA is TGTGCCAGCAGCCCTATGGTTAGCAATCAGCCCCAGCATTTT. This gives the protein CASSPMVSNQPQHF.

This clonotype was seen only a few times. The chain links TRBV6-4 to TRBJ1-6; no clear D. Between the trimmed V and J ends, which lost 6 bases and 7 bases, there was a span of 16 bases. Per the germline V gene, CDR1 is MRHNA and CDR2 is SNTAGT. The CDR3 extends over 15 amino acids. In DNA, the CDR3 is TGTGCCAGCAGGCCTAGCGGACTGTTGAATTCACCCCTCCACTTT. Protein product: CASRPSGLLNSPLHF.

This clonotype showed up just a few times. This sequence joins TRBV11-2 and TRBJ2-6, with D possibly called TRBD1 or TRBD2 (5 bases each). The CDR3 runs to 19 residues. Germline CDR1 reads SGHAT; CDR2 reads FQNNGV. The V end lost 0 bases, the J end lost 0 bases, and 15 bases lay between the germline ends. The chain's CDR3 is CASSLDPGSMLSGANVLTF. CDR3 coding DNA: TGTGCCAGCAGCTTAGACCCAGGGAGCATGCTCTCTGGGGCCAACGTCCTGACTTTC.

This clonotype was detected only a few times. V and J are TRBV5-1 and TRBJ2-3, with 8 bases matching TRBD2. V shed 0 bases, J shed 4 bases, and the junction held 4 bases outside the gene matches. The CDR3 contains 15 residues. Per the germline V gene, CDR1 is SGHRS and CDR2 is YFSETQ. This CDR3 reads CASSLDGLAADTQYF. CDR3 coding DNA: TGCGCCAGCAGCTTGGATGGACTAGCCGCAGATACGCAGTATTTT.

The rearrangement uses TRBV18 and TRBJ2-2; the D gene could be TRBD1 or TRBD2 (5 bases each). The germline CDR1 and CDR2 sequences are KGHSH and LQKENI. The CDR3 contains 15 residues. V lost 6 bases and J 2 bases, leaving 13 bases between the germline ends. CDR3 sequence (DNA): TGTGCCAGCTCGCTCCGGGACGGCAACACCGGGGAGCTGTTTTTT. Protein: CASSLRDGNTGELFF.

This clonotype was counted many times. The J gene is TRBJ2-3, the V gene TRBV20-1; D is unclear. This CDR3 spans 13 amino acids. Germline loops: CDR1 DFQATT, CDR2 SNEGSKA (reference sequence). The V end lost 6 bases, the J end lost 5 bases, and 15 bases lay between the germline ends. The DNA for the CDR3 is TGCAGTGCCCCTGACAAGGGCGGAGATACGCAGTATTTT. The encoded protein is CSAPDKGGDTQYF.

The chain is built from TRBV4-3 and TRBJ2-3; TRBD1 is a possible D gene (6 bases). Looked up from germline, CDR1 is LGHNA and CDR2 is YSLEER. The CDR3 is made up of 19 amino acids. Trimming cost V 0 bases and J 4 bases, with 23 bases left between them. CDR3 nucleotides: TGCGCCAGCAGCCAAGATGGAGAAATACTAGGGGGTTTTTCAGATACGCAGTATTTT. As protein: CASSQDGEILGGFSDTQYF.

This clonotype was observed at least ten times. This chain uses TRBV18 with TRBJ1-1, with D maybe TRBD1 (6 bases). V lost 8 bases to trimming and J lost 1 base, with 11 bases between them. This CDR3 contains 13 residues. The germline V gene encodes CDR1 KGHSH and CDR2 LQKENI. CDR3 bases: TGTGCCAGCAGTCCACAGGGGAACACTGAAGCTTTCTTT. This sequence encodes CASSPQGNTEAFF. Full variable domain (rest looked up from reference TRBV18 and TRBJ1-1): NAGVMQNPRHLVRRRGQEARLRCSPMKGHSHVYWYRQLPEEGLKFMVYLQKENIIDESGMPKERFSAEFPKEGPSILRIQQVVRGDSAAYFCASSPQGNTEAFFGQGTRLTVV.

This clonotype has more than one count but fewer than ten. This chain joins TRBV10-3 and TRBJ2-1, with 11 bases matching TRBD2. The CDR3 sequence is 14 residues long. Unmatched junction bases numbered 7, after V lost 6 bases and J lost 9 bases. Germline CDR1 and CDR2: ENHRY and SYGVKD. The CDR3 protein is CAISIAGGRLEQFF. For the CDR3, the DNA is TGTGCCATCAGCATAGCGGGGGGGCGCCTTGAGCAGTTCTTC.